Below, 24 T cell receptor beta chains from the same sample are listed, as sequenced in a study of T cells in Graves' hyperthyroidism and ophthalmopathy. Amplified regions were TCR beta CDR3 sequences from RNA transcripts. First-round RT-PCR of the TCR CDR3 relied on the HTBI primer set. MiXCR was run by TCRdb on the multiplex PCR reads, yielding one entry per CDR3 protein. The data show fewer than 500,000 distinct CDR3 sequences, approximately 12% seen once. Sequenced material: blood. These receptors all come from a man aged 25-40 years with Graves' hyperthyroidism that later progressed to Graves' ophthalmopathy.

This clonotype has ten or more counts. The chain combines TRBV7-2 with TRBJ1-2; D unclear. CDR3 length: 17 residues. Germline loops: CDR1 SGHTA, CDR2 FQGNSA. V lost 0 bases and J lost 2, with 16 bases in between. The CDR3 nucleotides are TGTGCCAGCAGCTTAGCCAGGTGGCGAGAAGGAAACTATGGCTACACCTTC. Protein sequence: CASSLARWREGNYGYTF.

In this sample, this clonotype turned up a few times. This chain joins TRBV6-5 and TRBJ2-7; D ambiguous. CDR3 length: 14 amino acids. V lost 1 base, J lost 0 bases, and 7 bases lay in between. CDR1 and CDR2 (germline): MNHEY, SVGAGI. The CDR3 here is CASSYYPASYEQYF. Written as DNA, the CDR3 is TGTGCCAGCAGTTACTACCCAGCCTCCTACGAGCAGTACTTC.

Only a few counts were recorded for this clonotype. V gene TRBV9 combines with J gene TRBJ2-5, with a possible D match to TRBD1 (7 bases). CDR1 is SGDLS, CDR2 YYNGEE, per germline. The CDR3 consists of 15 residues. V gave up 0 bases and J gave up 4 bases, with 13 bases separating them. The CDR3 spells CASSVDWQGGETQYF. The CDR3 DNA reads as TGTGCCAGCAGCGTAGATTGGCAGGGGGGAGAGACCCAGTACTTC.

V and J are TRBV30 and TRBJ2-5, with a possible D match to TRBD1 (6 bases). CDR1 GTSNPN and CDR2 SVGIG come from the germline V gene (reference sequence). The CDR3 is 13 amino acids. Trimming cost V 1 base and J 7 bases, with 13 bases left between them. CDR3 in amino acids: CAWSAQGEGTQYF. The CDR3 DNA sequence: TGTGCCTGGAGTGCACAGGGTGAGGGGACCCAGTACTTC.

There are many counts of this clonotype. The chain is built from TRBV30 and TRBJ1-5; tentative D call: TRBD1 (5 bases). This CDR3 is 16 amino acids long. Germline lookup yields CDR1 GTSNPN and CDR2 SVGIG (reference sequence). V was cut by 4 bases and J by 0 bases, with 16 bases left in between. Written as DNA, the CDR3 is TGTGCCTGGACCGCCGAGGGGCACTATAGCAATCAGCCCCAGCATTTT. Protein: CAWTAEGHYSNQPQHF.

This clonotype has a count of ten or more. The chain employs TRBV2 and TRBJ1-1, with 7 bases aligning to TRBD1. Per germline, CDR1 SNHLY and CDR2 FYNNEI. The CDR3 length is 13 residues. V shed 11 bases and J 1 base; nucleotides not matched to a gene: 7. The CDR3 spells CASGQDSNTEAFF. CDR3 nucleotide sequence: TGTGCCTCAGGACAGGACTCGAACACTGAAGCTTTCTTT.

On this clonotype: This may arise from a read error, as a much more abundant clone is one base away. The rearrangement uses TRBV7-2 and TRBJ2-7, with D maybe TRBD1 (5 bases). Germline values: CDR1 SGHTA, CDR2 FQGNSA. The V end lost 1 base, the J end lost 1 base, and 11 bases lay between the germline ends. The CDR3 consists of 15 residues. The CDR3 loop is CASSLGGQASYEQYF. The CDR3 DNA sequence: TGTGCCAGCAGCTTAGGGGGCCAGGCATCCTACGAGCAGTACTTC.

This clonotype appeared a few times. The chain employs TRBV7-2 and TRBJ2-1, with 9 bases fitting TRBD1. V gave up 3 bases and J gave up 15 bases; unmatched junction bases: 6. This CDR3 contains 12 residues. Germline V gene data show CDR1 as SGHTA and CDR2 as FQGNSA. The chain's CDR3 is CASSLGTGFRFF. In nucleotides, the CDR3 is TGTGCCAGCAGCTTGGGGACAGGGTTCAGGTTCTTC.

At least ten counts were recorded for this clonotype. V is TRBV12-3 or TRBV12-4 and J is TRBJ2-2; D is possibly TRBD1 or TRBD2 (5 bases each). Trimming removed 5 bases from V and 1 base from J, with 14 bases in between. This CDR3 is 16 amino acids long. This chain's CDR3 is CASSRKGTGNTGELFF. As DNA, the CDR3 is TGTGCCAGCAGTAGAAAAGGGACGGGGAACACCGGGGAGCTGTTTTTT.

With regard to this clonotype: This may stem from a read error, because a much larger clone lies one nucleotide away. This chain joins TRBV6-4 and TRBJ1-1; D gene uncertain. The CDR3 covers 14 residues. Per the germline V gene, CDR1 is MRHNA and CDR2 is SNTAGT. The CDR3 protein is CASSVISRESEAIF. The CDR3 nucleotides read TGTGCCAGCAGTGTTATATCGCGGGAGTCTGAAGCTATCTTT.

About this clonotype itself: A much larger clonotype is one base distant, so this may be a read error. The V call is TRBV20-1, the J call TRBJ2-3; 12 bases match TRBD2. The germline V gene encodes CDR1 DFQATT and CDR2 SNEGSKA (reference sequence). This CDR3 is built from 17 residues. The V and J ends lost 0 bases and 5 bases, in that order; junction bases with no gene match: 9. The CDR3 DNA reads TGCAGTGCTAGAGATTGGGGACTAGCGGGCCGATTAGATACGCAGTATTTT. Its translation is CSARDWGLAGRLDTQYF.

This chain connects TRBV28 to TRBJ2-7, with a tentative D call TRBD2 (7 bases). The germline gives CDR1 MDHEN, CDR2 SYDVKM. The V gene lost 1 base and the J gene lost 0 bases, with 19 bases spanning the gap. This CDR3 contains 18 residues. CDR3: CASSLSAAGADLSYEQYF. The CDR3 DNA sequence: TGTGCCAGCAGTTTATCAGCTGCGGGGGCCGACCTCTCCTACGAGCAGTACTTC.

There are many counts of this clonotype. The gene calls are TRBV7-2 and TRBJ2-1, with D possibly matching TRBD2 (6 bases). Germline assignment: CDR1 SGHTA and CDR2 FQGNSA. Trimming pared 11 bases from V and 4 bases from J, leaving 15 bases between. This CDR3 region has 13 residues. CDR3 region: CAGSTGSYNEQFF. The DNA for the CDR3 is TGTGCCGGCTCCACCGGGAGTTACAATGAGCAGTTCTTC. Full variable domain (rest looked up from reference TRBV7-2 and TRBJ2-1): GAGVSQSPSNKVTEKGKDVELRCDPISGHTALYWYRQSLGQGLEFLIYFQGNSAPDKSGLPSDRFSAERTGGSVSTLTIQRTQQEDSAVYLCAGSTGSYNEQFFGPGTRLTVL.

For the CDR3, the DNA is TGTGCCAGCAGCGGGGACACCGAAAAACTGTTTTTT. Translating it yields CASSGDTEKLFF. This sequence joins TRBV6-2 or TRBV6-3 and TRBJ1-4; D possibly corresponds to TRBD1 (6 bases). The CDR3 is 12 amino acids. The V end was cut by 6 bases, the J end by 8 bases, with 10 bases between. In germline, CDR1 is MNHEY, CDR2 SVGEGT.

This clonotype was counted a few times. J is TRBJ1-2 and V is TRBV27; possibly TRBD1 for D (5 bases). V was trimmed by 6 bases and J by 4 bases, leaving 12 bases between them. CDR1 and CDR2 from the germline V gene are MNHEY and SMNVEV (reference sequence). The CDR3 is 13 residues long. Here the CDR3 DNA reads TGTGCCAGCAGCGAACGGGGGATCTATGGCTACACCTTC. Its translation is CASSERGIYGYTF.

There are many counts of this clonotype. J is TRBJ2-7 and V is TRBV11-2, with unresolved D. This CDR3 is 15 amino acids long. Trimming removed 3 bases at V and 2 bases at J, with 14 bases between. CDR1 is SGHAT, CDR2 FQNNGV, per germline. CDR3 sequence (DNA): TGTGCCAGCAGCTTTGGACCCCCCGATACCTACGAGCAGTACTTC. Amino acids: CASSFGPPDTYEQYF.

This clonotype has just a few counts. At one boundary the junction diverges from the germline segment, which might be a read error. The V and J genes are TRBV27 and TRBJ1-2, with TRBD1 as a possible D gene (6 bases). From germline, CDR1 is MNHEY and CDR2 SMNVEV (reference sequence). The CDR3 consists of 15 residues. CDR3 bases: TGTGCCAGCAGTACGCGGGACACTACTAACTATGACTACACCTTC. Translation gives CASSTRDTTNYDYTF.

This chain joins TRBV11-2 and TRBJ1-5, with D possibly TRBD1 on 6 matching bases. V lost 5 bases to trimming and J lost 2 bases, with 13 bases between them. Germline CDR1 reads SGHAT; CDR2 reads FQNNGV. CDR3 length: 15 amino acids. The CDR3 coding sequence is TGTGCCAGCAGCCCTCAGGGGTTCGGCAATCAGCCCCAGCATTTT. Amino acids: CASSPQGFGNQPQHF.

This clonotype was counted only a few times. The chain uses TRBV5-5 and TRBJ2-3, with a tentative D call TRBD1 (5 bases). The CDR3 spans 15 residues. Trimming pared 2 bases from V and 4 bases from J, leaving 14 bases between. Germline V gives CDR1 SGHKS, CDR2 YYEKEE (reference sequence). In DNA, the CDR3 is TGTGCCAGCAGCTTAGGACCAGGGCGTCCAGATACGCAGTATTTT. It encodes CASSLGPGRPDTQYF.

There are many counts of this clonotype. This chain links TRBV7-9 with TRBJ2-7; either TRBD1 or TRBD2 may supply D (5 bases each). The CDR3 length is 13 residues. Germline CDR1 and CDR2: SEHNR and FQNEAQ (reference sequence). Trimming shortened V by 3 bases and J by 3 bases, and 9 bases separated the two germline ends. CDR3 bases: TGTGCCAGCAGCTTTCAGGGAGTCTACGAGCAGTACTTC. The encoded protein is CASSFQGVYEQYF.

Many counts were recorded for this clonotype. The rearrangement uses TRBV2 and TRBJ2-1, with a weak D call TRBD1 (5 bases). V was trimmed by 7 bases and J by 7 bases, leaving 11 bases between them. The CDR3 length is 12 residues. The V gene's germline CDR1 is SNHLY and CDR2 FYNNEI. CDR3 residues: CASTLKGNEQFF. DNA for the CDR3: TGTGCCAGCACTCTAAAGGGGAATGAGCAGTTCTTC.

CDR3 nucleotides: TGTGCCACCAGTGGACAGTTGTCCTACGAGCAGTACTTC. As protein: CATSGQLSYEQYF. This chain links TRBV24-1 with TRBJ2-7; TRBD1 is a possible D gene (5 bases). Germline V gives CDR1 KGHDR, CDR2 SFDVKD. Between the trimmed V and J ends, which lost 5 bases and 1 base, there was a span of 8 bases. The CDR3 is 13 amino acids.

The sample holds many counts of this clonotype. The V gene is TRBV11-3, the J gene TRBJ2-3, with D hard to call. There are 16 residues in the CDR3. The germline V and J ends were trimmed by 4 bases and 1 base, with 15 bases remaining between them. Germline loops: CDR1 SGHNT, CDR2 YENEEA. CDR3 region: CASSSHLGARTDTQYF. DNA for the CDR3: TGTGCCAGCAGCTCCCACCTGGGCGCCCGCACAGATACGCAGTATTTT.

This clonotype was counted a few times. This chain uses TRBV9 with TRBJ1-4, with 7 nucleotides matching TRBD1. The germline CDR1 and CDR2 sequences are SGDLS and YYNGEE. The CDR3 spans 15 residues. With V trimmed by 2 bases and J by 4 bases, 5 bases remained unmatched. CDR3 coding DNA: TGTGCCAGCAGCGTGGGGACAGTCGGTAATGAAAAACTGTTTTTT. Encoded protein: CASSVGTVGNEKLFF.